The 10 T cell receptor beta chains listed next were all sequenced from one sample in a study of blood T cells in healthy people across ages. The use of a sample-barcoded 5' primer and a J-beta primer mix characterized a second PCR of roughly 6 to 11 cycles. TCRdb reanalysed the 5' RACE reads using MiXCR and keeps one entry per CDR3 protein. This repertoire shows approximately 850,000 distinct CDR3 sequences, around two fifths found once; its top ten account for about a fifth. What was sequenced was blood. The receptors were gathered from a man between 60 and 70 years old in good health.

The chain uses TRBV4-3 and TRBJ1-6; D might be TRBD1 (5 bases). This CDR3 region has 14 residues. Trimming removed 4 bases at V and 8 bases at J, with 12 bases between. Germline V lookup: CDR1 LGHNA, CDR2 YSLEER. In nucleotides, the CDR3 is TGCGCCAGCAGCCGCAAGCGAGGGGATTCACCCCTCCACTTT. Translated, it gives CASSRKRGDSPLHF.

The J gene is TRBJ2-3, the V gene TRBV6-2 or TRBV6-3; perhaps TRBD1 as D (6 bases). The germline V and J ends were trimmed by 2 bases and 6 bases, with 27 bases remaining between them. The germline gives CDR1 MNHEY, CDR2 SVGEGT. This CDR3 has 19 residues. The DNA for the CDR3 is TGTGCCAGCAGTTACCCCAAGGATGTTTCGCAGGGGTCGTGGGATACGCAGTATTTT. Protein product: CASSYPKDVSQGSWDTQYF.

This clonotype has at least ten counts. The chain links TRBV6-6 to TRBJ2-1; no firm D call. With 2 bases removed from V and 3 bases from J, the gap between germline ends came to 8 bases. The CDR3 is made up of 14 amino acids. Per the germline V gene, CDR1 is MNHNY and CDR2 is SVGAGI (reference sequence). The CDR3 loop reads CASSYGQNYNEQFF. For the CDR3, the DNA is TGTGCCAGCAGTTACGGGCAGAACTACAATGAGCAGTTCTTC.

CDR3 region: CASSVPSTSDTQYF. CDR3 sequence (DNA): TGTGCCAGCAGCGTACCTAGCACCTCAGATACGCAGTATTTT. The rearrangement joins TRBV9 to TRBJ2-3, with a weak D call TRBD2 (5 bases). This CDR3 has 14 amino acids. Looked up from germline, CDR1 is SGDLS and CDR2 is YYNGEE. V lost 1 base to trimming and J lost 4 bases, with 10 bases between them.

V and J are TRBV5-1 and TRBJ1-1; D may be TRBD1 (6 bases). The CDR3 is 15 amino acids. The V gene lost 4 bases and the J gene lost 3 bases, with 16 bases spanning the gap. CDR1 is SGHRS, CDR2 YFSETQ, per germline. In nucleotides, the CDR3 is TGCGCCAGCAGCGCCTCCACAGGGAGGGACACTGAAGCTTTCTTT. The encoded protein is CASSASTGRDTEAFF.

The chain is built from TRBV7-6 and TRBJ2-5; 13 nucleotides agree with TRBD2. Germline V CDR1 and CDR2: SGHVS, FNYEAQ. CDR3 length: 22 amino acids. With V trimmed by 1 base and J by 2 bases, 19 bases remained unmatched. CDR3 sequence reads: CASSLGFSARTSGGDPQETQYF. DNA of the CDR3: TGTGCCAGCAGCTTAGGGTTCTCAGCCCGGACTAGCGGGGGCGACCCACAAGAGACCCAGTACTTC.

This sequence joins TRBV29-1 and TRBJ1-2; D gene uncertain. The CDR3 has 12 residues. V was trimmed by 3 bases and J by 6 bases, leaving 11 bases between them. The germline CDR1 and CDR2 sequences are SQVTM and ANQGSEA. CDR3 protein: CSVEPRYHGYTF. CDR3 DNA: TGCAGCGTTGAGCCAAGGTACCATGGCTACACCTTC. Variable domain in full (rest from reference TRBV29-1 and TRBJ1-2): SAVISQKPSRDICQRGTSLTIQCQVDSQVTMMFWYRQQPGQSLTLIATANQGSEATYESGFVIDKFPISRPNLTFSTLTVSNMSPEDSSIYLCSVEPRYHGYTFGSGTRLTVV.

The chain recombines TRBV2 with TRBJ2-3, with 9 nucleotides matching TRBD2. The germline V gene has CDR1 SNHLY and CDR2 FYNNEI. V trimming: 6 bases; J trimming: 3 bases; junction bases outside the gene matches: 10. The CDR3 length is 16 residues. The CDR3 sequence is CASRDPRSGGTDTQYF. CDR3 nucleotides: TGTGCCAGCAGGGACCCCCGCAGCGGGGGGACAGATACGCAGTATTTT.

With respect to this clonotype: A much larger clone lies one base from this, so it may be a read error. V gene TRBV4-3 combines with J gene TRBJ2-3, with 11 bases matching TRBD2. The CDR3 is 16 amino acids. V shed 0 bases and J 7 bases; nucleotides not matched to a gene: 6. CDR1 is LGHNA and CDR2 is YSLEER in the germline V gene. CDR3: CASSQDASGGTNTQYF. The CDR3 nucleotides are TGCGCCAGCAGCCAAGATGCTAGCGGGGGGACAAATACGCAGTATTTT.

This clonotype was found a few times. The chain uses TRBV11-2 and TRBJ2-7; 8 bases fit TRBD2. Germline assignment: CDR1 SGHAT and CDR2 FQNNGV. This CDR3 is built from 15 residues. The V and J ends lost 0 bases and 2 bases, in that order; junction bases with no gene match: 3. The CDR3 protein is CASSLDGTRTYEQYF. CDR3 nucleotides: TGTGCCAGCAGCTTAGATGGGACTAGAACCTACGAGCAGTACTTC. Based on the CDR3 plus reference TRBV11-2 and TRBJ2-7, the full variable domain is EAGVAQSPRYKIIEKRQSVAFWCNPISGHATLYWYQQILGQGPKLLIQFQNNGVVDDSQLPKDRFSAERLKGVDSTLKIQPAKLEDSAVYLCASSLDGTRTYEQYFGPGTRLTVT.